The rows below give T cell receptor beta chains drawn from one sample of a study of T cells in Graves' hyperthyroidism and ophthalmopathy. TCRdb passed the multiplex PCR reads through MiXCR, listing each CDR3 protein once. The sample lists hundreds of thousands of distinct CDR3 sequences, 14% seen once, with roughly 10% in the top ten. The sequenced material came from blood. The source is a woman aged 18-35 years with Graves' hyperthyroidism. The CDR3 runs from the conserved cysteine through the conserved F or W. D genes are given only for firm matches.

V gene	J gene	D gene	CDR3 length	CDR3 protein
TRBV20-1	TRBJ2-7	TRBD2	15	CSARDKRGFSYEQYF
TRBV27	TRBJ1-6	.	17	CASSSLSTTGLDSPLHF
TRBV6-5	TRBJ1-3	.	15	CASSYSREGGNTIYF
TRBV4-3	TRBJ1-1	.	13	CASSHVRTAEAFF
TRBV30	TRBJ1-1	.	13	CAWERTRNTEAFF
TRBV3-1	TRBJ1-1	TRBD1	15	CASSQAGTGGTEAFF
TRBV5-1	TRBJ2-3	TRBD1	13	CASSGQGGDTQYF
TRBV19	TRBJ1-1	.	13	CASSIMGWTEAFF
TRBV11-2	TRBJ2-5	.	14	CASSFSGGGETQYF
TRBV20-1	TRBJ2-2	TRBD2	13	CSARTLAGGELFF
TRBV7-8	TRBJ2-7	.	17	CASSLKRDRLNDYEQYF
TRBV9	TRBJ2-1	.	17	CASSVEGTGGIYNEQFF
TRBV27	TRBJ2-3	TRBD2	15	CASSPQLAGGDTQYF
TRBV12-3/TRBV12-4	TRBJ1-2	.	15	CASSLAAGSNYGYTF
TRBV7-6	TRBJ2-1	.	17	CASSHQPGLEGAHEQFF
TRBV12-3/TRBV12-4	TRBJ1-2	.	15	CASSPEGRANYGYTF
TRBV20-1	TRBJ1-1	.	14	CSGLGPHLNTEAFF
TRBV3-1	TRBJ2-7	TRBD1	15	CASSPPGQGVHEQYF
TRBV7-2	TRBJ2-1	TRBD2	13	CALRGSPYNEQFF
TRBV11-2	TRBJ2-3	.	14	CASSPGLGSDTQYF
TRBV3-1	TRBJ1-1	.	15	CASSRTSEIFTEAFF
TRBV12-5	TRBJ2-6	.	15	CASGADYTGANVLTF
TRBV6-1	TRBJ2-6	TRBD2	20	CAGYKLGLAGKGSGANVLTF
TRBV12-3/TRBV12-4	TRBJ2-1	.	13	CASIRTPNNEQFF
TRBV20-1	TRBJ2-7	.	12	CSARGRTGEQYF
TRBV12-3/TRBV12-4	TRBJ2-7	.	15	CASSLDPGSLYEQYF
TRBV14	TRBJ1-5	TRBD1	14	CASSPTGGEQPQHF
TRBV11-2	TRBJ2-2	.	17	CASSLLGRLTSTGELFF
TRBV20-1	TRBJ2-5	TRBD2	12	CSARGLEETQYF
TRBV12-3/TRBV12-4	TRBJ1-5	.	16	CASSFGTAVGEQPQHF
TRBV11-3	TRBJ2-1	.	14	CASSVGGRASEQFF
TRBV27	TRBJ1-2	TRBD1	13	CASREGQYYGYTF
TRBV15	TRBJ1-3	TRBD1	15	CATSRAGTVGNTIYF
TRBV10-3	TRBJ2-3	TRBD2	15	CAISGGLAGPDTQYF
TRBV20-1	TRBJ1-1	.	12	CSARGGHTEAFF
TRBV7-2	TRBJ1-6	.	15	CASSLGSGNNSPLHF
TRBV11-3	TRBJ2-5	TRBD2	17	CASSLRTSARGRETQYF
TRBV20-1	TRBJ1-1	TRBD1	13	CSASNRGWTEAFF
TRBV7-9	TRBJ2-7	.	12	CASSRLRGEQYF
TRBV6-2/TRBV6-3	TRBJ2-1	TRBD1	14	CASRRQGLWYEQFF
TRBV15	TRBJ1-1	.	16	CATSSLGRDPSTEAFF
TRBV7-2	TRBJ1-5	TRBD1	14	CASSPDRGHQPQHF
TRBV7-3	TRBJ2-1	TRBD2	16	CASSPRRAGNTNEQFF
TRBV6-1	TRBJ1-2	.	15	CASSEVQRANYGYTF
TRBV20-1	TRBJ2-1	TRBD2	15	CSARVISGIFNEQFF
TRBV20-1	TRBJ2-3	.	13	CSAKFSSTDTQYF
TRBV2	TRBJ2-7	.	12	CASSGRWGEQYF
TRBV12-3/TRBV12-4	TRBJ2-5	TRBD2	16	CASSARLAVNSETQYF
TRBV5-1	TRBJ1-2	.	15	CASSQMGGANYGYTF
TRBV12-3/TRBV12-4	TRBJ2-2	TRBD2	19	CASSLAAGTSDLNTGELFF
TRBV5-5	TRBJ1-4	.	13	CASSLVGFEKLFF
TRBV5-8	TRBJ2-5	.	17	CASSLIRAGRFQETQYF